The 3 T cell receptor beta chains reported below all come from one sample, sequenced in a study of T cells in Graves' hyperthyroidism and ophthalmopathy. Amplification of TCR beta CDR3 regions was performed using RNA transcripts as template. When the TCR CDR3 underwent first-round RT-PCR, the HTBI primer set was used. TCRdb reanalysed the multiplex PCR reads using MiXCR and keeps one entry per CDR3 protein. The sample consists of some 580,000 distinct CDR3 sequences, approximately 15% of them appearing once. Sequences were obtained from blood. Source of these receptors: a woman between 35 and 50 years old with Graves' ophthalmopathy.

J is TRBJ2-5 and V is TRBV9, with TRBD2 identical over 13 bases. The CDR3 has 15 amino acids. J was trimmed by 4 bases and V by 4 bases; bases with no gene match: 4. Germline V lookup: CDR1 SGDLS, CDR2 YYNGEE. CDR3 residues: CASSTRTSGGETQYF. CDR3 nucleotide sequence: TGTGCCAGCAGCACCCGGACTAGCGGGGGAGAGACCCAGTACTTC.

The V gene is TRBV27, the J gene TRBJ2-1, with D unresolved. The V end was cut by 2 bases, the J end by 4 bases, with 12 bases between. Germline CDR1 and CDR2: MNHEY and SMNVEV (reference sequence). This CDR3 is 15 amino acids long. CDR3 bases: TGTGCCAGCAGTTTAATATCCCCCCTGTACAATGAGCAGTTCTTC. Translating it yields CASSLISPLYNEQFF.

This clonotype has at least ten counts. The J gene is TRBJ2-1, the V gene TRBV6-2 or TRBV6-3, with TRBD2 matching 7 bases. The J segment lost 8 bases and the V segment lost 7 bases, leaving 14 bases of the junction unmatched. The CDR3 contains 15 residues. From germline, CDR1 is MNHEY and CDR2 SVGEGT. The CDR3 DNA reads TGTGCCAGCACCCTCCCCGGCGGGAGCTTGGATGAGCAGTTCTTC. Its protein product is CASTLPGGSLDEQFF.